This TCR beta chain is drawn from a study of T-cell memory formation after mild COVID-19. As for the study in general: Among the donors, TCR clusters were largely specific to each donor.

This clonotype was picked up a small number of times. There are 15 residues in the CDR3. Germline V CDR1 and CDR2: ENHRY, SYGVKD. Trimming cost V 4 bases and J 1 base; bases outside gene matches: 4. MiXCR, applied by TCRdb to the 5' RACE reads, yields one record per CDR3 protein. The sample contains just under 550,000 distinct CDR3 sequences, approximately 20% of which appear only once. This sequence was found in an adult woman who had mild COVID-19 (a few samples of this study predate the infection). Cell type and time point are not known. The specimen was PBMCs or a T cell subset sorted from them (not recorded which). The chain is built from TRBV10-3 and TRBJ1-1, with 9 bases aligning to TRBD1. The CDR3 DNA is TGTGCCATCAGTGGGGGACAGGGATCGAACACTGAAGCTTTCTTT. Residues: CAISGGQGSNTEAFF.